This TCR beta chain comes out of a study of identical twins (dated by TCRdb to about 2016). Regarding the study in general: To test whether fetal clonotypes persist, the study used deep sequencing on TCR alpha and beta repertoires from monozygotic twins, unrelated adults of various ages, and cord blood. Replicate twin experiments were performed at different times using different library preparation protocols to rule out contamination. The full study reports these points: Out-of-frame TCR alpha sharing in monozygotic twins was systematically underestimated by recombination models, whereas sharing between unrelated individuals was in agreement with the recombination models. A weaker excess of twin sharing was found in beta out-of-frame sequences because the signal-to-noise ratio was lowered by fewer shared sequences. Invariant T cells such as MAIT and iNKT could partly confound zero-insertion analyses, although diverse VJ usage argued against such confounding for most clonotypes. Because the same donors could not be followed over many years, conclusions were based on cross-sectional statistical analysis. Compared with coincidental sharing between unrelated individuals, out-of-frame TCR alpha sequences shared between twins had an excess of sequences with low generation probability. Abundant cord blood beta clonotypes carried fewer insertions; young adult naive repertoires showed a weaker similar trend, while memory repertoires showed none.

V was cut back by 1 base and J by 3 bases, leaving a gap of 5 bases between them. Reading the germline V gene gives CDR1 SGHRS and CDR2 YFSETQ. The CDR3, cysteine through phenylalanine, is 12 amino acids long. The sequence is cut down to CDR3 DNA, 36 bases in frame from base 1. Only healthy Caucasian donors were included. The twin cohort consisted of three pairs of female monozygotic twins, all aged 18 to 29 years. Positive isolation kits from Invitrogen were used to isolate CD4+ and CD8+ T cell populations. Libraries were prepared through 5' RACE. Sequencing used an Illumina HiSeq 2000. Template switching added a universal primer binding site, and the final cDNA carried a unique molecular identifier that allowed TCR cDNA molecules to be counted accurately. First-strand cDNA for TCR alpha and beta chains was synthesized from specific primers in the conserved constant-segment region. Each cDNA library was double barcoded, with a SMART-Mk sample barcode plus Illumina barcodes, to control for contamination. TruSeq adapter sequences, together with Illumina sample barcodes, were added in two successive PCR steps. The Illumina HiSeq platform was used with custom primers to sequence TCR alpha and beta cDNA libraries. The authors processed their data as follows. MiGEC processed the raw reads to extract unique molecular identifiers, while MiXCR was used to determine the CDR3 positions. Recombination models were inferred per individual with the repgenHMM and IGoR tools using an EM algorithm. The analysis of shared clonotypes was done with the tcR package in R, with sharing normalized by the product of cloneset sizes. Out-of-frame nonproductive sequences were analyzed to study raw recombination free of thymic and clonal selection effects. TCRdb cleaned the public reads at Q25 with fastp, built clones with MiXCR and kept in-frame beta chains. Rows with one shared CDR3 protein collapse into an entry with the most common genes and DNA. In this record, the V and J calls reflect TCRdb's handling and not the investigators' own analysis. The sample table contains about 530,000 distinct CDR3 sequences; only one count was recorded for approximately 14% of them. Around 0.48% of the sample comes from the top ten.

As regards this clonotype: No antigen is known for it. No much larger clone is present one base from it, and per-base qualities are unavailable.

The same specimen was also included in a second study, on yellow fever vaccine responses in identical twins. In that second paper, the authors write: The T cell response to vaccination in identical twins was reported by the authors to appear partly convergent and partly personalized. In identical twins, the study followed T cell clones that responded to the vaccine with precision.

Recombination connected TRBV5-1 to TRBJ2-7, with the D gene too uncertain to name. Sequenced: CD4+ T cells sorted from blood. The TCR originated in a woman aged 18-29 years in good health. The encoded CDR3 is CASSLSDYEQYF. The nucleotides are TGCGCCAGCAGCTTGAGTGACTACGAGCAGTACTTC.